This is a list of T cell receptor beta chains from one sample in a study of blood T cells in healthy people across ages. TCRdb passed the 5' RACE reads through MiXCR, listing each CDR3 protein once. Among some 780,000 distinct CDR3 sequences, roughly three fifths were seen once, and the ten largest hold roughly 26%. Sequences were obtained from blood. These receptors all stem from a man aged 40-49 years in good health. CDR3s include the opening cysteine and the closing phenylalanine or tryptophan. The D gene is left open where the match is weak. Clone size is given for some rows only: seen once, a few or many times, or a class if the clone is expanded.

cdr3_length: 19; clone_size: NA; j_call: TRBJ2-1; v_call: TRBV20-1; d_call: TRBD2; cdr3_nt: TGCAGTGCTAGAGATTTATACTCAGCGGGAGATCATAATTGGGATGAGCAGTTCTTC; cdr3_aa: CSARDLYSAGDHNWDEQFF
cdr3_length: 14; clone_size: NA; j_call: TRBJ2-7; v_call: TRBV25-1; d_call: NA; cdr3_nt: TGTGCCAGCAGTGAATGGGGTTCCTACAATGAGCAGTACTTC; cdr3_aa: CASSEWGSYNEQYF
cdr3_length: 14; clone_size: NA; j_call: TRBJ2-6; v_call: TRBV28; d_call: NA; cdr3_nt: TGTGCCAGCAGTTTCTTTCCTGGGGCCAACGTCCTGACTTTC; cdr3_aa: CASSFFPGANVLTF
cdr3_length: 16; clone_size: NA; j_call: TRBJ2-7; v_call: TRBV3-1; d_call: NA; cdr3_nt: TGTGCCAGCAGCCAAGGCCTACCCCAATACCGTTACGAGCAGTACTTC; cdr3_aa: CASSQGLPQYRYEQYF
cdr3_length: 14; clone_size: NA; j_call: TRBJ2-1; v_call: TRBV10-3; d_call: NA; cdr3_nt: TGTGCCATCAGTGAGTTGGGGACTGTCAATGAGCAGTTCTTC; cdr3_aa: CAISELGTVNEQFF
cdr3_length: 14; clone_size: many; j_call: TRBJ2-7; v_call: TRBV6-6; d_call: TRBD1; cdr3_nt: TGTGCCAGCAGTTACATGGGACAGGCCTACGAGCAGTACTTC; cdr3_aa: CASSYMGQAYEQYF
cdr3_length: 12; clone_size: few; j_call: TRBJ2-5; v_call: TRBV29-1; d_call: NA; cdr3_nt: TGCAGCGTTGATCACAGGGTGGAGACCCAGTACTTC; cdr3_aa: CSVDHRVETQYF
cdr3_length: 15; clone_size: few; j_call: TRBJ2-3; v_call: TRBV27; d_call: NA; cdr3_nt: TGTGCCAGCAGTTCATTTCTCTCGGGGACAGATACGCAGTATTTT; cdr3_aa: CASSSFLSGTDTQYF
cdr3_length: 15; clone_size: few; j_call: TRBJ2-1; v_call: TRBV5-1; d_call: TRBD1; cdr3_nt: TGCGCCAGCAGCTTGCTTCCGGACAGGTACAATGAGCAGTTCTTC; cdr3_aa: CASSLLPDRYNEQFF
cdr3_length: 14; clone_size: few; j_call: TRBJ1-1; v_call: TRBV30; d_call: NA; cdr3_nt: TGTGCCTGGAATACAGGGTCCACGAACACTGAAGCTTTCTTT; cdr3_aa: CAWNTGSTNTEAFF
cdr3_length: 16; clone_size: NA; j_call: TRBJ2-4; v_call: TRBV7-2; d_call: NA; cdr3_nt: TGTGCCGGCAGCAAGGGACTTGGCTTTGACAAAAACATTCAGTACTTC; cdr3_aa: CAGSKGLGFDKNIQYF
cdr3_length: 14; clone_size: NA; j_call: TRBJ2-7; v_call: TRBV28; d_call: NA; cdr3_nt: TGTGCCAGCAGTGGCCGGGTGGGGCCCTACGAGCAGTACTTC; cdr3_aa: CASSGRVGPYEQYF
cdr3_length: 13; clone_size: NA; j_call: TRBJ2-5; v_call: TRBV12-3/TRBV12-4; d_call: NA; cdr3_nt: TGTGCCAGCAGTTTGGGGATCACGAGGGCCCAGTACTTC; cdr3_aa: CASSLGITRAQYF
cdr3_length: 14; clone_size: NA; j_call: TRBJ1-1; v_call: TRBV5-1; d_call: TRBD1; cdr3_nt: TGCGCCAGCAGCTTCAGGGGGACCGACACTGAAGCTTTCTTT; cdr3_aa: CASSFRGTDTEAFF
cdr3_length: 16; clone_size: NA; j_call: TRBJ2-3; v_call: TRBV27; d_call: TRBD2; cdr3_nt: TGTGCCAGCAGTTTAACGCTAGCGGGAGGGTTTGGTACGCAGTATTTT; cdr3_aa: CASSLTLAGGFGTQYF
cdr3_length: 17; clone_size: NA; j_call: TRBJ1-5; v_call: TRBV6-2/TRBV6-3; d_call: NA; cdr3_nt: TGTGCCAGCAGTTACCCGATCGAAAGGGATCCCTATCAGCCCCAGCATTTT; cdr3_aa: CASSYPIERDPYQPQHF
cdr3_length: 13; clone_size: NA; j_call: TRBJ2-1; v_call: TRBV3-1; d_call: NA; cdr3_nt: TGTGCCAGCAGCCCCGCGACCCGCAATGAGCAGTTCTTC; cdr3_aa: CASSPATRNEQFF
cdr3_length: 15; clone_size: NA; j_call: TRBJ1-2; v_call: TRBV9; d_call: TRBD1; cdr3_nt: TGTGCCAGCAGCGGCTACAGGGGGCGGATGAGTGGCTACACCTTC; cdr3_aa: CASSGYRGRMSGYTF
cdr3_length: 17; clone_size: NA; j_call: TRBJ2-6; v_call: TRBV19; d_call: NA; cdr3_nt: TGTGCCAGTAGTGAGACCAGGGGAGTGACAGGGGCCAACGTCCTGACTTTC; cdr3_aa: CASSETRGVTGANVLTF
cdr3_length: 13; clone_size: NA; j_call: TRBJ1-5; v_call: TRBV29-1; d_call: TRBD1; cdr3_nt: TGCAGCGTACGACAGGGGGTAGATCAGCCCCAGCATTTT; cdr3_aa: CSVRQGVDQPQHF
cdr3_length: 17; clone_size: NA; j_call: TRBJ2-7; v_call: TRBV27; d_call: TRBD1; cdr3_nt: TGTGCCAGCAGTCCCAGGGACAGGGGGCGAACAAGGAGCGAGCAGTACTTC; cdr3_aa: CASSPRDRGRTRSEQYF
cdr3_length: 17; clone_size: NA; j_call: TRBJ2-6; v_call: TRBV11-3; d_call: NA; cdr3_nt: TGTGCCAGCACACCCTCTCCTCGCTACTCTGGGGCCAACGTCCTGACTTTC; cdr3_aa: CASTPSPRYSGANVLTF
cdr3_length: 14; clone_size: few; j_call: TRBJ1-1; v_call: TRBV7-2; d_call: NA; cdr3_nt: TGTGCCAGCAGCATAACAGGGTTGAACACTGAAGCTTTCTTT; cdr3_aa: CASSITGLNTEAFF
cdr3_length: 10; clone_size: few; j_call: TRBJ2-5; v_call: TRBV20-1; d_call: NA; cdr3_nt: TGCAGTGCTAGATATGAGACCCAGTACTTC; cdr3_aa: CSARYETQYF
cdr3_length: 11; clone_size: NA; j_call: TRBJ2-7; v_call: TRBV28; d_call: NA; cdr3_nt: TGTGCCAGCAGAACCCCCGCCGAGCAGTACTTC; cdr3_aa: CASRTPAEQYF
cdr3_length: 15; clone_size: once; j_call: TRBJ1-4; v_call: TRBV3-1; d_call: NA; cdr3_nt: TGTGCCAGCAGCCAGTTTGGGCAGGGAAACGAAAAACTGTTTTTT; cdr3_aa: CASSQFGQGNEKLFF
cdr3_length: 15; clone_size: NA; j_call: TRBJ1-3; v_call: TRBV18; d_call: NA; cdr3_nt: TGTGCCAGCTCACCACTGGGAAGCTCTGGAAACACCATATATTTT; cdr3_aa: CASSPLGSSGNTIYF
cdr3_length: 16; clone_size: NA; j_call: TRBJ2-3; v_call: TRBV7-2; d_call: TRBD2; cdr3_nt: TGTGCCAGCAGCTTAGCTGTCGGGAGGACCGCCGGTACGCAGTATTTT; cdr3_aa: CASSLAVGRTAGTQYF
cdr3_length: 16; clone_size: once; j_call: TRBJ2-7; v_call: TRBV24-1; d_call: TRBD1; cdr3_nt: TGTGCCACCAGTGACCCCAGACAGGGGGCTCCCGACGAGCAGTACTTC; cdr3_aa: CATSDPRQGAPDEQYF
cdr3_length: 16; clone_size: once; j_call: TRBJ2-5; v_call: TRBV9; d_call: NA; cdr3_nt: TGTGCCAGCAGCGCTAGTGGGACACGGTTACAAGAGACCCAGTACTTC; cdr3_aa: CASSASGTRLQETQYF
cdr3_length: 13; clone_size: few; j_call: TRBJ2-3; v_call: TRBV13; d_call: NA; cdr3_nt: TGTGCCAGCAGCCCGGTGGGGGAAGATACGCAGTATTTT; cdr3_aa: CASSPVGEDTQYF
cdr3_length: 18; clone_size: NA; j_call: TRBJ2-3; v_call: TRBV6-1; d_call: NA; cdr3_nt: TGTGCCAGCAGTCCAACACCTCGTGGGTTGGTGGTATCAGATACGCAGTATTTT; cdr3_aa: CASSPTPRGLVVSDTQYF
cdr3_length: 15; clone_size: NA; j_call: TRBJ1-5; v_call: TRBV27; d_call: NA; cdr3_nt: TGTGCCAGCAGTTTAGCGAAAAATAGCAATCAGCCCCAGCATTTT; cdr3_aa: CASSLAKNSNQPQHF
cdr3_length: 17; clone_size: once; j_call: TRBJ2-6; v_call: TRBV2; d_call: TRBD1; cdr3_nt: TGTGCCAGCGAGCCGGGACAGGGGCGAATGGGGGCCAACGTCCTGACTTTC; cdr3_aa: CASEPGQGRMGANVLTF
cdr3_length: 13; clone_size: NA; j_call: TRBJ2-1; v_call: TRBV20-1; d_call: TRBD2; cdr3_nt: TGCAGTCCCAGAGACGGGGGGAACATTGGGCAGTTCTTC; cdr3_aa: CSPRDGGNIGQFF
cdr3_length: 15; clone_size: NA; j_call: TRBJ2-7; v_call: TRBV20-1; d_call: NA; cdr3_nt: TGCAGTGCTAGAGATATAGACAGTGGGGCCTACGAGCAGTACTTC; cdr3_aa: CSARDIDSGAYEQYF
cdr3_length: 17; clone_size: NA; j_call: TRBJ2-7; v_call: TRBV4-2; d_call: TRBD1; cdr3_nt: TGTGCCAGCAGCCAAGTCGCCAACAGGGGCCGATCCTACGAGCAGTACTTC; cdr3_aa: CASSQVANRGRSYEQYF
cdr3_length: 14; clone_size: many; j_call: TRBJ2-5; v_call: TRBV3-1; d_call: NA; cdr3_nt: TGTGCCAGCAGCCAAGATTCTGGAAGAGAGACCCAGTACTTC; cdr3_aa: CASSQDSGRETQYF
cdr3_length: 15; clone_size: NA; j_call: TRBJ2-5; v_call: TRBV29-1; d_call: TRBD1; cdr3_nt: TGCAGCGTTCGTCTGACAGGGGGTCTAATAGAGACCCAGTACTTC; cdr3_aa: CSVRLTGGLIETQYF
cdr3_length: 14; clone_size: NA; j_call: TRBJ2-1; v_call: TRBV4-1; d_call: NA; cdr3_nt: TGCGCCAGCAGCCCAGGACTCCCCATGAATGAGCAGTTCTTC; cdr3_aa: CASSPGLPMNEQFF
cdr3_length: 14; clone_size: few; j_call: TRBJ2-3; v_call: TRBV6-2/TRBV6-3; d_call: TRBD2; cdr3_nt: TGTGCCAGCAGTGACGCGGGAGCGACAGATACGCAGTATTTT; cdr3_aa: CASSDAGATDTQYF
cdr3_length: 11; clone_size: NA; j_call: TRBJ2-3; v_call: TRBV30; d_call: NA; cdr3_nt: TGTGCCTGGAGATACACAGATACGCAGTATTTT; cdr3_aa: CAWRYTDTQYF
cdr3_length: 15; clone_size: NA; j_call: TRBJ2-1; v_call: TRBV27; d_call: TRBD1; cdr3_nt: TGTGCCAGCAGCTCTCCCGGGACAGGGGGCTTGGGCGAGTTCTTC; cdr3_aa: CASSSPGTGGLGEFF
cdr3_length: 16; clone_size: NA; j_call: TRBJ2-3; v_call: TRBV7-6; d_call: TRBD1; cdr3_nt: TGTGCCAGCAGCTTAGGGGCGACAGGGGGGGCAGATACGCAGTATTTT; cdr3_aa: CASSLGATGGADTQYF
cdr3_length: 13; clone_size: NA; j_call: TRBJ2-7; v_call: TRBV3-1; d_call: NA; cdr3_nt: TGTGCCAGCAGCCATGGGGCCCAATACGAGCAGTACTTC; cdr3_aa: CASSHGAQYEQYF
cdr3_length: 14; clone_size: NA; j_call: TRBJ2-1; v_call: TRBV15; d_call: TRBD1; cdr3_nt: TGTGCCACCAAAAGGACAGGCTCCTACAATGAGCAGTTCTTC; cdr3_aa: CATKRTGSYNEQFF